The 30 T cell receptor beta chains below all came from one sample that was sequenced in a study of T cell repertoires in cytomegalovirus infection. TCRdb used MiXCR to reprocess the reads, holding one entry per CDR3 protein. In the table there are about 600,000 distinct CDR3 sequences, roughly 26% of which are singletons. Specimen: CD8+ T cells from PBMCs. These receptors all come from a human donor in good health (CMV status not recorded). Some clones in this sample may be carry-over from other donors' samples.

The chain links TRBV20-1 to TRBJ1-6; D is possibly TRBD1 (5 bases). Germline V gene data show CDR1 as DFQATT and CDR2 as SNEGSKA (reference sequence). V lost 0 bases, J lost 7 bases, and 10 bases lay in between. The CDR3 spans 14 residues. The DNA of the CDR3 is TGCAGTGCTAGAGAAGGGGTGGGGAATTCACCCCTCCACTTT. It translates to CSAREGVGNSPLHF.

This clonotype has just a few counts. The CDR3 bases are TGTGCCAGCAGTCTCAGGGGGCACAGCTCCTACGAGCAGTACTTC. Protein sequence: CASSLRGHSSYEQYF. This chain connects TRBV27 to TRBJ2-7; 8 nucleotides match TRBD1. CDR1 is MNHEY and CDR2 is SMNVEV in the germline V gene (reference sequence). The J segment lost 0 bases and the V segment lost 5 bases, leaving 6 bases of the junction unmatched. The CDR3 has 15 amino acids.

This clonotype was counted between two and nine times. V is TRBV29-1 and J is TRBJ1-2, with D maybe TRBD1 (6 bases). Germline V gene lookup returns CDR1 SQVTM and CDR2 ANQGSEA. CDR3 length: 16 amino acids. Trimming pared 5 bases from V and 0 bases from J, leaving 19 bases between. In DNA, the CDR3 is TGCAGCGTTTCGCCCCCCACAGGGAATCCTAACTATGGCTACACCTTC. Encoded protein: CSVSPPTGNPNYGYTF.

The chain links TRBV27 to TRBJ2-4; 9 positions agree with TRBD1. Germline V gene data show CDR1 as MNHEY and CDR2 as SMNVEV (reference sequence). The CDR3 loop spans 17 amino acids. Germline trimming cut 6 bases from V and 2 bases from J; bases unmatched to any gene: 11. CDR3 sequence: CASRNGTGRLSKNIQYF. CDR3 coding DNA: TGTGCCAGCAGAAATGGGACAGGGCGGTTATCCAAAAACATTCAGTACTTC.

The rearrangement links TRBV7-9 to TRBJ2-1; 11 nucleotides agree with TRBD2. Trimming removed 1 base from V and 1 base from J; junction bases left unmatched: 12. The CDR3 spans 20 residues. Per the germline V gene, CDR1 is SEHNR and CDR2 is FQNEAQ (reference sequence). CDR3 DNA: TGTGCCAGCAGCTTAGGGCGGCCTAGCGGGGGGAAGAGGTCCTACAATGAGCAGTTCTTC. It encodes CASSLGRPSGGKRSYNEQFF. The complete variable domain, with remaining parts taken from reference TRBV7-9 and TRBJ2-1, reads DTGVSQNPRHKITKRGQNVTFRCDPISEHNRLYWYRQTLGQGPEFLTYFQNEAQLEKSRLLSDRFSAERPKGSFSTLEIQRTEQGDSAMYLCASSLGRPSGGKRSYNEQFFGPGTRLTVL.

This clonotype was observed a handful of times. J is TRBJ2-3 and V is TRBV5-1, with D possibly being TRBD1 or TRBD2 (5 bases each). The CDR3 covers 14 residues. Germline CDR1 reads SGHRS; CDR2 reads YFSETQ. Trimming shortened V by 4 bases and J by 6 bases, and 15 bases separated the two germline ends. CDR3 loop: CASSEGTWMDTQYF. The CDR3 region has the DNA TGCGCCAGCAGCGAAGGGACGTGGATGGATACGCAGTATTTT.

This clonotype turned up a few times. The chain links TRBV6-5 to TRBJ2-1, with D hard to call. The V and J ends lost 2 bases and 2 bases respectively, with 13 bases between them. CDR3 size: 16 residues. The germline V gene encodes CDR1 MNHEY and CDR2 SVGAGI. The CDR3 spells CASSYNGLDAYNEQFF. DNA of the CDR3: TGTGCCAGCAGTTACAACGGGTTGGATGCCTACAATGAGCAGTTCTTC.

The rearrangement joins TRBV6-5 to TRBJ2-2, with TRBD2 matching over 10 bases. Trimming cost V 0 bases and J 0 bases; bases outside gene matches: 4. Germline loops: CDR1 MNHEY, CDR2 SVGAGI. This CDR3 has 18 residues. The CDR3 DNA reads as TGTGCCAGCAGTTACTCCCAAGGACTAGCGGCGAACACCGGGGAGCTGTTTTTT. Translating gives CASSYSQGLAANTGELFF.

This rearrangement joins TRBV19 to TRBJ1-5, with no clear D. The CDR3 extends over 16 amino acids. CDR1 and CDR2 (germline): LNHDA, SQIVND (reference sequence). Deletions cut 3 bases from V and 7 bases from J, with 19 bases between. The CDR3 loop reads CASSIEIVGLSQPQHF. CDR3 DNA sequence: TGTGCCAGTAGTATCGAAATCGTGGGGTTAAGCCAGCCCCAGCATTTT.

This clonotype appeared a few times. This chain joins TRBV28 and TRBJ2-7, with TRBD1 matching 9 bases. Germline assignment: CDR1 MDHEN and CDR2 SYDVKM. The CDR3 runs to 17 residues. V lost 2 bases to trimming and J lost 2 bases; unmatched junction nucleotides: 10. The CDR3 DNA reads as TGTGCCAGCAGTTTACGGGGGACTCGGGACAGGGCCTACGAGCAGTACGTC. Translated, it gives CASSLRGTRDRAYEQYV.

The sample holds many counts of this clonotype. The CDR3 DNA sequence: TGTGCCAGTAGTTGGCAGGGGCTCTGGAATGAGCAGTTCTTC. It translates to CASSWQGLWNEQFF. The rearrangement joins TRBV19 to TRBJ2-1; a possible D gene is TRBD1 (6 bases). Trimming pared 5 bases from V and 7 bases from J, leaving 15 bases between. The germline gives CDR1 LNHDA, CDR2 SQIVND (reference sequence). CDR3 length: 14 residues.

This clonotype was observed at least ten times. The genes are TRBV7-6 and TRBJ2-7; 8 bases line up with TRBD1. This CDR3 contains 15 residues. Germline V lookup: CDR1 SGHVS, CDR2 FNYEAQ. V was pared by 5 bases and J by 0 bases, with 6 bases of the junction left unmatched. CDR3 protein: CASSGTGKFSYEQYF. The CDR3 region has the DNA TGTGCCAGCAGCGGGACAGGAAAATTCTCCTACGAGCAGTACTTC.

This clonotype was counted a few times. The CDR3 bases are TGTGCCAGCAGCTTGCAGGGAAACCCCACCTACGAGCAGTACGTC. This translates into CASSLQGNPTYEQYV. V gene TRBV7-8 combines with J gene TRBJ2-7, with D perhaps matching TRBD1 (5 bases). The V end lost 3 bases, the J end lost 2 bases, and 14 bases lay between the germline ends. Germline-derived CDR1 and CDR2 are SGHVS and FQNEAQ. The CDR3 contains 15 residues.

CDR3 nucleotide sequence: TGTGCTAGTGGTCCGCTGTCAGCGGGGGGGCCAGAGACCCAGTACTTC. Protein: CASGPLSAGGPETQYF. The chain links TRBV12-5 to TRBJ2-5, with 10 bases lining up with TRBD2. CDR1 LGHNT and CDR2 FRNRAP come from the germline V gene. The CDR3 length is 16 residues. The V gene end was trimmed by 5 bases and the J gene end by 4 bases; junction bases not matched to a gene: 10.

This clonotype appeared a few times. The genes are TRBV2 and TRBJ2-1, with D perhaps assigned TRBD1 or TRBD2 (6 bases each). Trimming left V 7 bases short and J 9 bases short, with 19 bases between. CDR3 length: 14 residues. The germline gives CDR1 SNHLY, CDR2 FYNNEI. In DNA, the CDR3 is TGTGCCAGCAAAGGAGGAGGGGGGAGGAGTGAGCAGTTCTTC. It yields the protein CASKGGGGRSEQFF.

This clonotype was found many times. The chain uses TRBV7-8 and TRBJ2-2, with D maybe TRBD1 (6 bases). Germline CDR1 and CDR2: SGHVS and FQNEAQ. The CDR3 totals 13 residues. V was shortened by 5 bases and J by 5 bases, with 9 bases between the two germline ends. In DNA, the CDR3 is TGTGCCAGCAGCACCCAGGGGACCGGGGAGCTGTTTTTT. Residues: CASSTQGTGELFF.

This clonotype was detected only a few times. This chain links TRBV9 with TRBJ1-6, with 9 bases lining up with TRBD1. This CDR3 spans 15 amino acids. Germline values: CDR1 SGDLS, CDR2 YYNGEE. V lost 2 bases, J lost 6 bases, and 3 bases stayed unmatched. CDR3 sequence (DNA): TGTGCCAGCAGCGTGGGACAGGGCATTAATTCACCCCTCCACTTT. It is translated as CASSVGQGINSPLHF.

The sample holds a few counts of this clonotype. This chain connects TRBV14 to TRBJ2-7; unclear D gene. V was clipped by 1 base and J by 9 bases, with 16 bases between them. Germline CDR1 SGHDN, CDR2 FVKESK. The CDR3 runs to 14 residues. CDR3 loop: CASSQGHLLRGQYF. The CDR3 DNA follows: TGTGCCAGCAGCCAAGGTCACTTATTACGAGGGCAGTACTTC.

As for this clonotype: A single base separates this from a much larger clone, so it may be a read error. As the CDR3 is not closed by the conserved phenylalanine or tryptophan, this likely results from a read error. This rearrangement joins TRBV7-2 to TRBJ2-7; D is unresolved. Germline lookup yields CDR1 SGHTA and CDR2 FQGNSA. V lost 3 bases and J lost 6, with 9 bases in between. The CDR3 has 12 residues. CDR3 in DNA: TGTGCCAGCAGCTTCGGTTTGGGCGAGCAGTACGCC. Translation gives CASSFGLGEQYA.

The chain joins TRBV12-5 to TRBJ1-1; D is ambiguous. Trimming pared 2 bases from V and 5 bases from J, leaving 12 bases between. There are 14 residues in the CDR3. The germline CDR1 and CDR2 sequences are LGHNT and FRNRAP. The CDR3 loop is CASGLNSRGTEAFF. The CDR3 nucleotides read TGTGCTAGTGGTTTGAATTCTCGGGGAACTGAAGCTTTCTTT.

As for this clonotype: A far larger clone is one nucleotide away, so this likely arose from a read error. This chain connects TRBV12-3 or TRBV12-4 to TRBJ2-1, with D possibly matching TRBD1 (6 bases). The CDR3 contains 12 residues. CDR3 protein: CANSFRGNEQFF. Written as DNA, the CDR3 is TGTGCCAACAGTTTTAGGGGGAATGAGCAGTTCTTC.

This clonotype was observed a handful of times. V gene TRBV24-1 combines with J gene TRBJ2-3; 7 bases agree with TRBD1. The CDR3 covers 14 residues. CDR1 and CDR2 (germline): KGHDR, SFDVKD. With 4 bases clipped from V and 8 bases from J, the junction kept 8 bases outside the gene matches. The CDR3 coding sequence is TGTGCCACCAGTGACCAAGGACAGGACGGTACGCAGTATTTT. Its translation is CATSDQGQDGTQYF.

This clonotype was seen a handful of times. The rearrangement links TRBV19 to TRBJ2-1; D gene ambiguous. The V end was cut by 3 bases, the J end by 0 bases, with 12 bases between. The germline V gene encodes CDR1 LNHDA and CDR2 SQIVND (reference sequence). The length of the CDR3 is 16 residues. For the CDR3, the DNA is TGTGCCAGTAGTATCGAGGCAGGTAGCTCCTACAATGAGCAGTTCTTC. This translates into CASSIEAGSSYNEQFF.

Ten or more counts support this clonotype. This chain links TRBV7-2 with TRBJ1-2; tentatively, D is TRBD1 (6 bases). The CDR3 is 15 amino acids. Germline V lookup: CDR1 SGHTA, CDR2 FQGNSA. Trimming cost V 2 bases and J 4 bases, with 14 bases left between them. CDR3 sequence: CASSLTDSILYGYTF. The CDR3 DNA follows: TGTGCCAGCAGCTTAACGGACAGTATTCTCTATGGCTACACCTTC.

The sample holds many counts of this clonotype. The chain recombines TRBV2 with TRBJ2-5; unclear D gene. Germline CDR1 is SNHLY and CDR2 is FYNNEI. There are 15 residues in the CDR3. Trimming pared 1 base from V and 1 base from J, leaving 10 bases between. CDR3 amino acids: CASSEESATQETQYF. The DNA of the CDR3 is TGTGCCAGCAGTGAAGAGTCGGCTACCCAAGAGACCCAGTACTTC.

CDR3 residues: CAISERTGKDAQYF. Written as DNA, the CDR3 is TGTGCCATCAGTGAGAGGACAGGGAAGGATGCGCAGTATTTT. The rearrangement links TRBV10-3 to TRBJ2-3; 8 bases agree with TRBD1. Losses at the gene ends were 2 bases for V and 10 bases for J; bases not matched to a gene: 8. The CDR3 has 14 amino acids. The germline CDR1 and CDR2 sequences are ENHRY and SYGVKD.

This clonotype was found a few times. The chain carries TRBV6-5 and TRBJ2-5; a weak D match, TRBD2 (6 bases). This CDR3 is 12 amino acids long. V lost 2 bases to trimming and J lost 7 bases, with 8 bases between them. Germline lookup yields CDR1 MNHEY and CDR2 SVGAGI. For the CDR3, the DNA is TGTGCCAGCAGTTACGCGGGATTGACCCAGTACTTC. Protein product: CASSYAGLTQYF.

This clonotype was observed a few times. This chain links TRBV19 with TRBJ2-2; D not certain. Germline V lookup: CDR1 LNHDA, CDR2 SQIVND (reference sequence). V was pared by 0 bases and J by 1 base, with 6 bases between. This CDR3 has 15 residues. CDR3 nucleotides: TGTGCCAGTAGTATAGATGATGAGAACACCGGGGAGCTGTTTTTT. This translates into CASSIDDENTGELFF.

The rearrangement joins TRBV20-1 to TRBJ1-2; no definite D call. CDR1 is DFQATT and CDR2 is SNEGSKA in the germline V gene (reference sequence). The V end was cut by 0 bases, the J end by 11 bases, with 10 bases between. This CDR3 contains 11 residues. CDR3 nucleotide sequence: TGCAGTGCTAGAGATTTGGCGGGATACACCTTC. Its translation: CSARDLAGYTF.

The CDR3 reads CSASDGGTEAFF. Here the CDR3 DNA reads TGCAGTGCTTCCGACGGAGGCACTGAAGCTTTCTTT. This chain connects TRBV20-1 to TRBJ1-1; D is uncertain. With 5 bases removed from V and 4 bases from J, the gap between germline ends came to 11 bases. CDR1 and CDR2 from the germline V gene are DFQATT and SNEGSKA (reference sequence). The CDR3 contains 12 residues.